This TCR beta chain is drawn from a study of Graves' ophthalmopathy and Graves' hyperthyroidism. Whole-study findings and limits: Ophthalmopathy was separated from stable hyperthyroidism by a 13-signature model with 87.88% sensitivity and around 84% specificity. Blood shared most expanded thyroid clonotypes above 0.001 frequency.

RNA transcripts yielded amplified TCR beta CDR3 regions. RT-PCR in the first round used HTBI primers; a second-round multiplex PCR followed. TCRdb re-called the multiplex PCR reads with MiXCR, one entry per CDR3 protein. The table lists hundreds of thousands of distinct CDR3 sequences, roughly 21% of them singletons. This CDR3 region has 13 residues. The V gene end was trimmed by 5 bases and the J gene end by 13 bases; junction bases not matched to a gene: 7. Germline CDR1 reads MNHNS; CDR2 reads SASEGT. Notes on this clonotype: The antigen remains undetermined.

Hyperthyroidism patients were newly diagnosed, under 2 months' duration, aged 18 to 65. The diagnosis combined clinical symptoms, thyroxine, TRAb, thyroid ultrasound and orbital computed tomography scans. The specimen was peripheral blood. This sequence originates from a young woman with stable Graves' hyperthyroidism. This rearrangement joins TRBV6-1 to TRBJ2-5; 13 bases align to TRBD2. CDR3 in DNA: TGTGCCAGCAGTAAACCGGGACTAGCGGGACCGTACTTC. Protein product: CASSKPGLAGPYF.